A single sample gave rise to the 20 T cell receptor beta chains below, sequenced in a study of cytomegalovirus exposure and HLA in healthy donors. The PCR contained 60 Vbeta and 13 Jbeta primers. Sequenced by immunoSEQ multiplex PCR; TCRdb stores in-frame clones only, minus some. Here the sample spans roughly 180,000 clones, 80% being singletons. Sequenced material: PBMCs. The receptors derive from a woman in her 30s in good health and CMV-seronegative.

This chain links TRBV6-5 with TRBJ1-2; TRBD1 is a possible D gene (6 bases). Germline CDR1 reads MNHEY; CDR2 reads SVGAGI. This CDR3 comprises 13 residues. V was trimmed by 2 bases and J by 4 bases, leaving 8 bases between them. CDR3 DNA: TGTGCCAGCAGTTACCAGGGGACCTATGGCTACACCTTC. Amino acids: CASSYQGTYGYTF.

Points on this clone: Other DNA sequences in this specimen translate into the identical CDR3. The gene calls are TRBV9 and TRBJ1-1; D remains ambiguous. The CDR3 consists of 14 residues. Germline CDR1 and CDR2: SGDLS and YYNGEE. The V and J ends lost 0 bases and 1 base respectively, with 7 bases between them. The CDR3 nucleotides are TGTGCCAGCAGCGTAGGTGGGAGGAACACTGAAGCTTTCTTT. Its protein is CASSVGGRNTEAFF.

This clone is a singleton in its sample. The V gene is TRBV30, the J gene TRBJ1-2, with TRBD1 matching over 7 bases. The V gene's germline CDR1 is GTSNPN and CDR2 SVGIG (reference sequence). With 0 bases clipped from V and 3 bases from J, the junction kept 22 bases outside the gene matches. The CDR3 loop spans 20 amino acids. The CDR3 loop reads CAWSVRVLVAHEGAHYGYTF. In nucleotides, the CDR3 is TGTGCCTGGAGTGTACGTGTATTAGTTGCGCACGAGGGGGCCCACTATGGCTACACCTTC.

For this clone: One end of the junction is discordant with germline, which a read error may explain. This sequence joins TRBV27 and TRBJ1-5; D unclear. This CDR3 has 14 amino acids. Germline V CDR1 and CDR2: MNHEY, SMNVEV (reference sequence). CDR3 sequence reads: CGSSLSGLGQPQHF. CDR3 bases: TGTGGCAGCAGTTTGTCGGGTTTGGGTCAGCCCCAGCATTTT.

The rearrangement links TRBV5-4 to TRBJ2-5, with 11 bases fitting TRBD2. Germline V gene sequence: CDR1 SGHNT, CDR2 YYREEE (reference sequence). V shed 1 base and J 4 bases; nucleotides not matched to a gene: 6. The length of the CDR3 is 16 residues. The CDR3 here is CASSLTSGGPGETQYF. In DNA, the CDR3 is TGTGCCAGCAGCTTGACTAGCGGGGGACCGGGAGAGACCCAGTACTTC.

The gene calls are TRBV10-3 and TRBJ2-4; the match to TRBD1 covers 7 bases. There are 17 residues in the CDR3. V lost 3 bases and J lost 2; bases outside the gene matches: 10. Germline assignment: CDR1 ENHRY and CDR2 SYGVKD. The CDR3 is CAISDPPVQGSKNIQYF. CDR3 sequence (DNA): TGTGCCATCAGTGACCCTCCGGTACAGGGGTCCAAAAACATTCAGTACTTC.

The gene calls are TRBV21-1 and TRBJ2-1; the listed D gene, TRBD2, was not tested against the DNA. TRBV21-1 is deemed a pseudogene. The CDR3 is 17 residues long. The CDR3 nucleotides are TGTGCCAGCAGCCTCCGGCCGGCTAGCGGGCCATACAATGAGCAGTTCTTC. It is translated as CASSLRPASGPYNEQFF.

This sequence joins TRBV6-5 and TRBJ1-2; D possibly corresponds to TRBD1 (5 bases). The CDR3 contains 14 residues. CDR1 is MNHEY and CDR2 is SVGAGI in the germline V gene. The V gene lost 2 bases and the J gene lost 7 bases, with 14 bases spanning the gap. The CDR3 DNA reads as TGTGCCAGCAGTTACCAGGGAGGCGGTCCTGGCTACACCTTC. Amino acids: CASSYQGGGPGYTF.

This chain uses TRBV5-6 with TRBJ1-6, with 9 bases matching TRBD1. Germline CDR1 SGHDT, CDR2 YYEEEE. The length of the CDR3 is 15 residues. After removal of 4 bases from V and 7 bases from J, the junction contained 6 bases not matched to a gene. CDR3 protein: CASSPEDRGNSPLHF. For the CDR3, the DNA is TGTGCCAGCAGCCCAGAGGACAGGGGAAATTCACCCCTCCACTTT.

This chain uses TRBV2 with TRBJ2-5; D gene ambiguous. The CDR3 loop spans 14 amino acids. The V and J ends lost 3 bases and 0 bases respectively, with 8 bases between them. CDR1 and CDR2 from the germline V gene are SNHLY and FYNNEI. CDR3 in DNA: TGTGCCAGCAGTGAGATCAGTAACCAAGAGACCCAGTACTTC. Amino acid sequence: CASSEISNQETQYF.

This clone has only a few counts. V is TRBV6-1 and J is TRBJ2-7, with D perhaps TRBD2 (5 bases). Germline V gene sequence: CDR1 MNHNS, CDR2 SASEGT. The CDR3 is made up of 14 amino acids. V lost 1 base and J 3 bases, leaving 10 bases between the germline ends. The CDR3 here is CASSEDPRGYEQYF. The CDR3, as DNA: TGTGCCAGCAGTGAAGATCCCCGGGGCTACGAGCAGTACTTC.

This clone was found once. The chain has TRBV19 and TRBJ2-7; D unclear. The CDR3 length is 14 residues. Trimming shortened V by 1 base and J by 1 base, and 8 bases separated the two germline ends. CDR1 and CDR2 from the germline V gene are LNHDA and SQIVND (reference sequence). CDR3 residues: CASSIVAESYEQYF. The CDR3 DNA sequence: TGTGCCAGTAGTATAGTAGCAGAATCCTACGAGCAGTACTTC.

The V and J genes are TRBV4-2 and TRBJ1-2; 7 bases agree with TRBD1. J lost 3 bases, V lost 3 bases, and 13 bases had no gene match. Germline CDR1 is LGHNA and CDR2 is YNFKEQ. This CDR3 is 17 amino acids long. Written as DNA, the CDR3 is TGTGCCAGCAGCCAGGGGGTAGAAGGGACAGACCACTATGGCTACACCTTC. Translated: CASSQGVEGTDHYGYTF.

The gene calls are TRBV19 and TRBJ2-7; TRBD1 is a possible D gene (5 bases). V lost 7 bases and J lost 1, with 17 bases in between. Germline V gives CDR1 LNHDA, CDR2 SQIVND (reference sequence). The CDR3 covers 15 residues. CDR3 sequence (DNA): TGTGCCAGTAAGCTGACAGCATTCGAATCCTACGAGCAGTACTTC. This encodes CASKLTAFESYEQYF.

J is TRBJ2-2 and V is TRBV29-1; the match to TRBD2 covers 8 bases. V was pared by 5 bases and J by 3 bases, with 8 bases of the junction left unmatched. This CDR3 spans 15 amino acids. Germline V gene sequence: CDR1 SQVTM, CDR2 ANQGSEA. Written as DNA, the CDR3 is TGCAGCGTTCGTCACTCCGGGGGGGACACCGGGGAGCTGTTTTTT. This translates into CSVRHSGGDTGELFF.

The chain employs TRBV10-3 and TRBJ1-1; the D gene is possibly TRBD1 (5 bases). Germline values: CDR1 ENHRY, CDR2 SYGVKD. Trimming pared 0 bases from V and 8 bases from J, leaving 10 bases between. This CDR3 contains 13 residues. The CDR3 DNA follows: TGTGCCATCAGTGAGTCGAGCCAGGGAGAAGCTTTCTTT. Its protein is CAISESSQGEAFF.

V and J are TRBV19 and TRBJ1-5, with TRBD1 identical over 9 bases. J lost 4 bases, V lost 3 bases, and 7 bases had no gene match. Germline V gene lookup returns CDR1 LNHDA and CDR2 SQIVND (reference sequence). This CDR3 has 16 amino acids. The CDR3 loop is CASSIPGQGGNQPQHF. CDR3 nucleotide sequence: TGTGCCAGTAGTATCCCGGGACAGGGTGGGAATCAGCCCCAGCATTTT.

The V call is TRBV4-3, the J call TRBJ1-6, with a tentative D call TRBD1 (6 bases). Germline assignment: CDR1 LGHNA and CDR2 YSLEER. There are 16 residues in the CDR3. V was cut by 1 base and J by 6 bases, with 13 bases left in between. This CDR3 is CASSQVPRGSNSPLHF. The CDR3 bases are TGCGCCAGCAGCCAAGTACCGAGGGGGTCTAATTCACCCCTCCACTTT.

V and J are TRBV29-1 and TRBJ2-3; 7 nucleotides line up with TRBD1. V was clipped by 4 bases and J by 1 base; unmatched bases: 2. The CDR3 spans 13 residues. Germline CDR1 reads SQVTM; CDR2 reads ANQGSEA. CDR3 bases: TGCAGCGTTGGACAGGGTGGCACAGATACGCAGTATTTT. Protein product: CSVGQGGTDTQYF.

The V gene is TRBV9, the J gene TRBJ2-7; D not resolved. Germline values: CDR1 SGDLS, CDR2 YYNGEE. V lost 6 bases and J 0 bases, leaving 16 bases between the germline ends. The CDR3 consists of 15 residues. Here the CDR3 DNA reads TGTGCCAGCATCCCGTCGGGTACGAGCTCCTACGAGCAGTACTTC. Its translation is CASIPSGTSSYEQYF.